Following are 5 T cell receptor beta chains from one sample sequenced in a study of post-analysis software for immune sequencing data. The TCR beta cDNA libraries contained unique molecular identifiers. TCRdb analysed the PCR reads with MiXCR anew, one entry per CDR3 protein. Of fewer than 850,000 distinct CDR3 sequences in the sample, around 46% were seen once. General study points: Included in a set of several TRBV segments more frequent in patients than controls were TRBV5-6, TRBV5-1 and TRBV20-1.

Their antigens remain unidentified. The source material was blood. Receptors were obtained from a girl between 10 and 17 years old with multiple sclerosis.

The V and J genes are TRBV7-2 and TRBJ1-2, with D perhaps TRBD1 (5 bases). The CDR3 has 14 residues. V lost 2 bases, J lost 4 bases, and 11 bases lay in between. Germline values: CDR1 SGHTA, CDR2 FQGNSA. The CDR3 is CASSLFGQGYGYTF. CDR3 sequence (DNA): TGTGCCAGCAGCTTATTCGGCCAGGGCTATGGCTACACCTTC.

The genes are TRBV7-8 and TRBJ1-2, with a possible D match to TRBD1 (5 bases). Germline V lookup: CDR1 SGHVS, CDR2 FQNEAQ. This CDR3 contains 17 residues. The V and J ends lost 1 base and 10 bases respectively, with 25 bases between them. The CDR3 bases are TGTGCCAGCAGCTTAGACCACACGGGGGGGACCTTATCTGACTACACCTTC. As protein: CASSLDHTGGTLSDYTF. The whole variable domain, remainder taken from reference TRBV7-8 and TRBJ1-2, is GAGVSQSPRYKVAKRGQDVALRCDPISGHVSLFWYQQALGQGPEFLTYFQNEAQLDKSGLPSDRFFAERPEGSVSTLKIQRTQQEDSAVYLCASSLDHTGGTLSDYTFGSGTRLTVV.

The table lists this clonotype with a few counts. V is TRBV18 and J is TRBJ2-1; D might be TRBD1 (6 bases). The CDR3 extends over 13 amino acids. The germline V and J ends were trimmed by 3 bases and 5 bases, with 8 bases remaining between them. Per the germline V gene, CDR1 is KGHSH and CDR2 is LQKENI. The CDR3 is CASSPAGDNEQFF. The CDR3, as DNA: TGTGCCAGCTCACCGGCAGGGGACAATGAGCAGTTCTTC.

The CDR3 sequence is CASSLRGGVSNEKLFF. CDR3 nucleotides: TGTGCCAGCAGTCTCCGGGGAGGGGTTTCTAATGAAAAACTGTTTTTT. The chain carries TRBV12-3 or TRBV12-4 and TRBJ1-4; D might be TRBD1 (5 bases). CDR3 length: 16 residues. V was shortened by 5 bases and J by 3 bases, with 16 bases between the two germline ends.

This clonotype was seen a handful of times. The chain joins TRBV4-2 to TRBJ2-7, with D perhaps matching TRBD2 (5 bases). CDR1 is LGHNA and CDR2 is YNFKEQ in the germline V gene. This CDR3 contains 15 residues. Trimming pared 0 bases from V and 0 bases from J, leaving 9 bases between. The CDR3 DNA is TGTGCCAGCAGCCAAGAGCAAGGGAGCTCCTACGAGCAGTACTTC. It specifies CASSQEQGSSYEQYF.